These 24 T cell receptor beta chains share one sample of origin, sequenced in a study of blood T cell repertoires in COVID-19 (dated by TCRdb to the early 2020s). The library was built by means of the immunoSEQ multiplex PCR assay. What TCRdb holds here is the immuneACCESS table cut down to in-frame rearrangements. Part of the clones is not present; checked against another copy, under half of the missing clones reflect an unresolved V gene, and the others are unexplained. The table for this sample lists about 20,000 clones; roughly nine tenths of them were counted only once. Of the sample, 4% to 5% is held by the ten largest clones. Sequenced sample: peripheral blood. The receptor set was obtained from a human donor in a cohort sampled during active COVID-19.

The rearrangement uses TRBV5-5 and TRBJ1-6, with 11 bases that match TRBD1. J gave up 5 bases and V 4 bases, and 5 bases lay outside the gene matches. Germline V gene data show CDR1 as SGHKS and CDR2 as YYEKEE (reference sequence). The CDR3 has 16 residues. The CDR3 loop is CASSDWTGGHNSPLHF. CDR3 nucleotides: TGTGCCAGCAGCGACTGGACAGGGGGCCATAATTCACCCCTCCACTTT.

The J gene is TRBJ1-2, the V gene TRBV6-5, with 7 bases lining up with TRBD1. J gave up 5 bases and V 6 bases, and 12 bases lay outside the gene matches. Germline loops: CDR1 MNHEY, CDR2 SVGAGI. CDR3 size: 15 residues. CDR3: CASSPRQGAPYGYTF. CDR3 DNA sequence: TGTGCCAGCAGCCCCCGACAGGGTGCCCCATATGGCTACACCTTC.

V usage is TRBV27 and J usage is TRBJ1-5; TRBD1 matches at 7 bases. The CDR3 sequence is 16 residues long. Trimming took 4 bases from V and 3 from J; bases not matched to a gene: 9. Germline assignment: CDR1 MNHEY and CDR2 SMNVEV (reference sequence). The CDR3 region has the DNA TGTGCCAGCAGTTCCCTCCGACAGGGTAACAATCAGCCCCAGCATTTT. Amino acid sequence: CASSSLRQGNNQPQHF.

The chain links TRBV21-1 to TRBJ1-5. TRBV21-1 is tagged as a pseudogene. The CDR3 contains 17 residues. The CDR3 is CASSKGGSGGYCQPQHF. DNA of the CDR3: TGTGCCAGCAGCAAAGGCGGGTCCGGGGGATACTGTCAGCCCCAGCATTTT.

The genes are TRBV20-1 and TRBJ2-3, with D tentatively TRBD2 (5 bases). Germline assignment: CDR1 DFQATT and CDR2 SNEGSKA (reference sequence). V lost 3 bases, J lost 0 bases, and 16 bases lay in between. The CDR3 totals 16 residues. CDR3 coding DNA: TGCAGTGCTAGTCCGAGGAGGCTCGGGAGCACAGATACGCAGTATTTT. Translating gives CSASPRRLGSTDTQYF.

The J gene is TRBJ2-3, the V gene TRBV10-3, with 9 positions matching TRBD2. This CDR3 comprises 17 residues. Per the germline V gene, CDR1 is ENHRY and CDR2 is SYGVKD. After removal of 6 bases from V and 3 bases from J, the junction contained 13 bases not matched to a gene. CDR3 sequence (DNA): TGTGCCATCAGCATACAGGGACTAGCAGGACGAACAGATACGCAGTATTTT. Translation: CAISIQGLAGRTDTQYF.

The chain has TRBV3-1 (or the pseudogene TRBV3-2) and TRBJ2-1; 9 bases line up with TRBD2. J gave up 6 bases and V 2 bases, and 2 bases lay outside the gene matches. This CDR3 region has 14 residues. Germline V gene sequence: CDR1 LGHDT, CDR2 YNNKEL (reference sequence). The CDR3 spells CASSQLAGINEQFF. Written as DNA, the CDR3 is TGTGCCAGCAGCCAACTAGCGGGGATCAATGAGCAGTTCTTC.

V gene TRBV18 combines with J gene TRBJ2-1, with a tentative D call TRBD2 (6 bases). The CDR3 has 18 residues. In germline, CDR1 is KGHSH, CDR2 LQKENI. V was clipped by 5 bases and J by 5 bases, with 25 bases between them. The CDR3 loop reads CASSGIGGTGRGDNEQFF. The CDR3 nucleotides are TGTGCCAGCTCAGGAATCGGCGGGACGGGGAGAGGGGACAATGAGCAGTTCTTC.

The chain joins TRBV19 to TRBJ2-1; possible D gene TRBD2, 6 bases. Per germline, CDR1 LNHDA and CDR2 SQIVND (reference sequence). The ends were cut back, 1 base at V and 9 bases at J, with 16 bases in the middle. This CDR3 region has 15 residues. The CDR3 DNA reads as TGTGCCAGTAGTATAGCACGACTAGGACCGAGTGAGCAGTTCTTC. Its translation: CASSIARLGPSEQFF.

The rearrangement uses TRBV18 and TRBJ1-1, with TRBD1 identical over 9 bases. CDR1 and CDR2 from the germline V gene are KGHSH and LQKENI. The CDR3 contains 16 residues. V was clipped by 2 bases and J by 1 base; unmatched bases: 5. The CDR3 DNA is TGTGCCAGCTCACCAGGGACAGGGAGTGGGAACACTGAAGCTTTCTTT. This sequence encodes CASSPGTGSGNTEAFF.

The chain recombines TRBV7-6 with TRBJ2-1; TRBD1 agrees at 7 bases. Germline lookup yields CDR1 SGHVS and CDR2 FNYEAQ. Trimming removed 6 bases from V and 1 base from J; junction bases left unmatched: 6. This CDR3 region has 15 residues. In DNA form, the CDR3 reads TGTGCCAGCAGTTTAAGACAGGGTTCCTACAATGAGCAGTTCTTC. Its protein product is CASSLRQGSYNEQFF.

CDR3 DNA: TGTGCCAGTCGTATTAGCGGGCCCAGCCATGAGCAGTTCTTC. Translating gives CASRISGPSHEQFF. The genes are TRBV28 and TRBJ2-1; TRBD2 aligns across 7 bases. CDR1 and CDR2 (germline): MDHEN, SYDVKM. The CDR3 runs to 14 residues. V shed 9 bases, J shed 8 bases, and the junction held 13 bases outside the gene matches.

This clone appeared once. Other DNA sequences in the sample encode the same CDR3. V gene TRBV2 combines with J gene TRBJ2-3, with D perhaps matching TRBD2 (6 bases). Germline-derived CDR1 and CDR2 are SNHLY and FYNNEI. The CDR3 loop spans 11 amino acids. Trimming took 7 bases from V and 6 from J, leaving 8 bases between them. CDR3 bases: TGTGCCAGCACTAGCGTGGATACGCAGTATTTT. Translation gives CASTSVDTQYF.

The CDR3 nucleotides are TGCGCCAGCAGCTTGGCGGCGGGGGGGACAACCGGGGAGCTGTTTTTT. Translated, it gives CASSLAAGGTTGELFF. This rearrangement joins TRBV5-1 to TRBJ2-2, with TRBD2 matching 9 bases. This CDR3 is 16 amino acids long. V lost 0 bases to trimming and J lost 5 bases; unmatched junction nucleotides: 5. The germline gives CDR1 SGHRS, CDR2 YFSETQ.

The V call is TRBV5-4, the J call TRBJ1-2; 8 bases line up with TRBD1. The germline V gene encodes CDR1 SGHNT and CDR2 YYREEE (reference sequence). Unmatched junction bases numbered 7, after V lost 4 bases and J lost 5 bases. This CDR3 is 14 amino acids long. The CDR3 DNA reads TGTGCCAGCAGCACCGGGACAGGAAGTTATGGCTACACCTTC. Translating it yields CASSTGTGSYGYTF.

Relative to its sample, this clone is medium-sized. Within the sample, other DNA sequences also encode this same CDR3. The chain links TRBV29-1 to TRBJ1-5; 8 nucleotides line up with TRBD1. Germline loops: CDR1 SQVTM, CDR2 ANQGSEA. With V trimmed by 6 bases and J by 5 bases, 6 bases remained unmatched. This CDR3 is 13 amino acids long. The CDR3 region has the DNA TGCAGCGTCGCGACAGGGGTGGATCAGCCCCAGCATTTT. Its translation is CSVATGVDQPQHF. The whole variable domain, remainder taken from reference TRBV29-1 and TRBJ1-5, is SAVISQKPSRDICQRGTSLTIQCQVDSQVTMMFWYRQQPGQSLTLIATANQGSEATYESGFVIDKFPISRPNLTFSTLTVSNMSPEDSSIYLCSVATGVDQPQHFGDGTRLSIL.

The chain recombines TRBV7-8 with TRBJ2-3, with 9 nucleotides matching TRBD2. V lost 8 bases and J lost 4; bases outside the gene matches: 13. CDR1 and CDR2 (germline): SGHVS, FQNEAQ. The CDR3 is 16 amino acids. The DNA for the CDR3 is TGTGCCAGCCGAAACGAAGGACGACTAGCGGCAGATACGCAGTATTTT. This codes for CASRNEGRLAADTQYF.

In its sample, this clone was seen a few times. The gene calls are TRBV18 and TRBJ2-2, with TRBD2 identical over 9 bases. The CDR3 spans 17 residues. The germline gives CDR1 KGHSH, CDR2 LQKENI. J lost 6 bases, V lost 1 base, and 9 bases had no gene match. This chain's CDR3 is CASSPRSTSGWPGELFF. DNA for the CDR3: TGTGCCAGCTCACCACGTTCGACTAGCGGATGGCCCGGGGAGCTGTTTTTT.

For the CDR3, the DNA is TGTGCCAGCAGTTACCGGACAGGTACATGGGAGCAGTACTTC. Translated: CASSYRTGTWEQYF. The chain recombines TRBV6-5 with TRBJ2-7; 7 positions match TRBD1. V shed 2 bases and J 7 bases; nucleotides not matched to a gene: 8. Germline CDR1 is MNHEY and CDR2 is SVGAGI. The CDR3 contains 14 residues.

The chain joins TRBV28 to TRBJ1-6, with D possibly being TRBD1 (6 bases). Germline loops: CDR1 MDHEN, CDR2 SYDVKM. Deletions cut 7 bases from V and 6 bases from J, with 10 bases between. The CDR3 runs 13 residues. The CDR3 is CASKDRRNSPLHF. In DNA form, the CDR3 reads TGTGCCAGCAAGGACAGACGTAATTCACCCCTCCACTTT.

This sequence joins TRBV25-1 and TRBJ1-4; D unresolved. From germline, CDR1 is MGHDK and CDR2 SYGVNS. This CDR3 is 17 amino acids long. V gave up 2 bases and J gave up 4 bases, with 17 bases separating them. This CDR3 reads CASSELVGVEGNEKLFF. The CDR3 nucleotides read TGTGCCAGCAGTGAACTCGTGGGCGTCGAGGGTAATGAAAAACTGTTTTTT. The whole variable domain, remainder taken from reference TRBV25-1 and TRBJ1-4, is EADIYQTPRYLVIGTGKKITLECSQTMGHDKMYWYQQDPGMELHLIHYSYGVNSTEKGDLSSESTVSRIRTEHFPLTLESARPSHTSQYLCASSELVGVEGNEKLFFGSGTQLSVL.

The chain couples TRBV6-5 to TRBJ2-7; D may be TRBD1 (5 bases). The CDR3 consists of 14 residues. Trimming left V 4 bases short and J 0 bases short, with 10 bases between. The germline gives CDR1 MNHEY, CDR2 SVGAGI. The CDR3 here is CASSLYRSSYEQYF. The CDR3 bases are TGTGCCAGCAGTTTATACAGGTCCTCCTACGAGCAGTACTTC.

The V and J genes are TRBV27 and TRBJ1-1; unclear D gene. V dropped 2 bases and J dropped 4 bases, with 14 bases sitting between them. The length of the CDR3 is 15 residues. Germline CDR1 is MNHEY and CDR2 is SMNVEV (reference sequence). The CDR3 sequence: CASSLSTLRSTEAFF. The CDR3 nucleotides are TGTGCCAGCAGTTTAAGTACCCTGAGGAGCACTGAAGCTTTCTTT.

The genes are TRBV12-3 or TRBV12-4 and TRBJ2-1, with 7 bases identical to TRBD2. CDR3 length equals 13 residues. With V trimmed by 0 bases and J by 7 bases, 0 bases remained unmatched. The CDR3 loop reads CASSLAGGNEQFF. The CDR3 region has the DNA TGTGCCAGCAGTTTAGCGGGAGGGAATGAGCAGTTCTTC.